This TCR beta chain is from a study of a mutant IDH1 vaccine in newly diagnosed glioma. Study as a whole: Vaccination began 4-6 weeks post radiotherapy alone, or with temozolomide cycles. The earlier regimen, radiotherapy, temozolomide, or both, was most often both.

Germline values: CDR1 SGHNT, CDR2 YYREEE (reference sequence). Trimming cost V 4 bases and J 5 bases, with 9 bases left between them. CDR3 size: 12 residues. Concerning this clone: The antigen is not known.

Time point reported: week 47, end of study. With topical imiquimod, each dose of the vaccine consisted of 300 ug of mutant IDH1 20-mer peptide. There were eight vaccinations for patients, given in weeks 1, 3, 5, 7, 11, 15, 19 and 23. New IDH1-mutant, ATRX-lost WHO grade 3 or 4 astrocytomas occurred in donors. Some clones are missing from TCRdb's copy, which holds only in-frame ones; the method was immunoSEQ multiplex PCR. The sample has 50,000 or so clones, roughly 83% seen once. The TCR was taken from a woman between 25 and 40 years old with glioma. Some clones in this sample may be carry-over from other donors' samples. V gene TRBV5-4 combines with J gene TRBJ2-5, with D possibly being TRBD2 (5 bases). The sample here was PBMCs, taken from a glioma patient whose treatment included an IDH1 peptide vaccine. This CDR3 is CASSLRGETQYF. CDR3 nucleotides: TGTGCCAGCAGCCTCCGAGGGGAGACCCAGTACTTC.